This T cell receptor beta chain is drawn from a study of blood T cell repertoires in COVID-19. Profiled with immunoSEQ multiplex PCR; TCRdb holds only in-frame clones, not every one. Of some 330,000 clones in the sample, approximately 84% are singletons; the top ten hold over 3.5%. The CDR3 totals 15 residues. Germline lookup yields CDR1 SEHNR and CDR2 FQNEAQ (reference sequence). V lost 3 bases and J 3 bases, leaving 14 bases between the germline ends. The V call is TRBV7-9, the J call TRBJ1-1, with D perhaps TRBD1 (6 bases). The clonotype originates from a man under 40 who had recovered from COVID-19. Sequenced input: PBMCs or T cells enriched from blood (not recorded which). The CDR3 nucleotides read TGTGCCAGCAGCTTCCTTCAGGGGATCTACACTGAAGCTTTCTTT. Translation: CASSFLQGIYTEAFF.